The 23 T cell receptor beta chains below come from one sample, sequenced in a study of T cell responses to AZD1222 COVID-19 vaccine. Data came from immunoSEQ multiplex PCR; TCRdb stores just in-frame clones and leaves some out. Among about 90,000 clones listed, roughly 90% were seen once. The sequencing here drew on peripheral blood, taken 28 days after the second AZD1222 dose. These receptors all stem from an adult who received the AZD1222 COVID-19 vaccine.

The chain links TRBV16 to TRBJ1-2, with no clear D. Germline loops: CDR1 KGHSY, CDR2 FQNENV. Trimming left V 1 base short and J 2 bases short, with 8 bases between. The CDR3 sequence is 14 residues long. As DNA, the CDR3 is TGTGCCAGCAGCCAATTGGAAGGGAACTATGGCTACACCTTC. Translated, it gives CASSQLEGNYGYTF.

The chain combines TRBV11-3 with TRBJ1-1; D possibly corresponds to TRBD1 (5 bases). CDR3 length equals 16 residues. The germline CDR1 and CDR2 sequences are SGHNT and YENEEA. The V end lost 4 bases, the J end lost 4 bases, and 19 bases lay between the germline ends. CDR3 in amino acids: CASSSLGEHTGTEAFF. The CDR3 DNA reads TGTGCCAGCAGCTCCCTGGGGGAGCATACCGGCACTGAAGCTTTCTTT.

The chain employs TRBV6-5 and TRBJ1-2; TRBD1 matches at 10 bases. This CDR3 region has 14 residues. Germline V CDR1 and CDR2: MNHEY, SVGAGI. J lost 7 bases, V lost 5 bases, and 7 bases had no gene match. CDR3 DNA: TGTGCCAGCAGTCTGGACAGGGGGGGTGCTGGCTACACCTTC. Translation: CASSLDRGGAGYTF.

The CDR3 DNA follows: TGTGCCAGCAGATCGAGACAGGGGAGCTCCTACGAGCAGTACTTC. Its protein product is CASRSRQGSSYEQYF. This sequence joins TRBV7-8 and TRBJ2-7, with TRBD1 identical over 8 bases. J was trimmed by 0 bases and V by 6 bases; bases with no gene match: 7. This CDR3 spans 15 amino acids. The germline gives CDR1 SGHVS, CDR2 FQNEAQ.

The chain combines TRBV18 with TRBJ1-1; the D is unclear. CDR3 length equals 16 residues. Per germline, CDR1 KGHSH and CDR2 LQKENI. V lost 1 base and J lost 1, with 13 bases in between. The CDR3 loop reads CASSPRNLEPNTEAFF. CDR3 nucleotides: TGTGCCAGCTCACCACGAAACCTTGAACCGAACACTGAAGCTTTCTTT.

The chain carries TRBV7-9 and TRBJ1-2; 9 bases are shared with TRBD1. The germline CDR1 and CDR2 sequences are SEHNR and FQNEAQ (reference sequence). The CDR3 length is 15 residues. The junction had 7 bases not matched to a gene; V was cut back by 4 bases and J by 4 bases. CDR3: CASSWGTGYVYGYTF. CDR3 nucleotides: TGTGCCAGCAGCTGGGGGACAGGGTACGTCTATGGCTACACCTTC.

V gene TRBV5-6 combines with J gene TRBJ1-4; D may be TRBD1 (6 bases). The CDR3 sequence is 15 residues long. V gave up 1 base and J gave up 8 bases, with 15 bases separating them. Germline V CDR1 and CDR2: SGHDT, YYEEEE. CDR3 amino acids: CASSLFQGFREKLFF. In DNA, the CDR3 is TGTGCCAGCAGCTTGTTTCAGGGGTTTCGAGAAAAACTGTTTTTT.

The J gene is TRBJ1-3, the V gene TRBV11-2; D unclear. The CDR3 has 16 residues. V gave up 0 bases and J gave up 0 bases, with 9 bases separating them. Per germline, CDR1 SGHAT and CDR2 FQNNGV. The CDR3 spells CASSLDEGFSGNTIYF. CDR3 sequence (DNA): TGTGCCAGCAGCTTAGATGAGGGTTTCTCTGGAAACACCATATATTTT.

The chain is built from TRBV9 and TRBJ1-1; D gene unclear. The CDR3 spans 13 residues. V lost 0 bases and J lost 1, with 4 bases in between. Germline V gene sequence: CDR1 SGDLS, CDR2 YYNGEE. The CDR3 DNA reads as TGTGCCAGCAGCGTAGACCAGAACACTGAAGCTTTCTTT. Its protein is CASSVDQNTEAFF.

The V and J genes are TRBV5-4 and TRBJ2-7; no firm D call. CDR3 length: 13 residues. The V gene lost 3 bases and the J gene lost 6 bases, with 13 bases spanning the gap. Germline V CDR1 and CDR2: SGHNT, YYREEE (reference sequence). The CDR3 reads CASSSLMPGEQYF. Here the CDR3 DNA reads TGTGCCAGCAGCTCCCTAATGCCGGGCGAGCAGTACTTC. The variable domain in full, with the rest retrieved from reference TRBV5-4 and TRBJ2-7, is ETGVTQSPTHLIKTRGQQVTLRCSSQSGHNTVSWYQQALGQGPQFIFQYYREEENGRGNFPPRFSGLQFPNYSSELNVNALELDDSALYLCASSSLMPGEQYFGPGTRLTVT.

Note on this clone: The junction and the germline gene differ at one end; a read error may be behind it. This specimen includes other DNA sequences encoding the same CDR3. This chain joins TRBV9 and TRBJ2-7; D may be TRBD1 (6 bases). The CDR3 consists of 14 residues. The germline V gene has CDR1 SGDLS and CDR2 YYNGEE. CDR3 amino acids: CASSPGDEDYEQYF. CDR3 DNA: TGTGCTAGCAGCCCAGGGGATGAGGACTACGAGCAGTACTTC.

V and J are TRBV29-1 and TRBJ1-5; D ambiguous. Germline V CDR1 and CDR2: SQVTM, ANQGSEA. The ends were cut back, 4 bases at V and 2 bases at J, with 15 bases in the middle. This CDR3 comprises 15 residues. In DNA form, the CDR3 reads TGCAGCGTTGTAAGTGAAATAAGGGGCAATCAGCCCCAGCATTTT. Amino acid sequence: CSVVSEIRGNQPQHF.

The rearrangement joins TRBV7-2 to TRBJ2-7, with 10 bases that match TRBD2. V dropped 4 bases and J dropped 3; count of bases not matched to a gene: 12. The CDR3 totals 17 residues. The germline gives CDR1 SGHTA, CDR2 FQGNSA. As DNA, the CDR3 is TGTGCCAGCAGCTCCCAATTCAGCGGGGGGGGCTACTACGAGCAGTACTTC. It specifies CASSSQFSGGGYYEQYF. The full variable domain, with the rest looked up from reference TRBV7-2 and TRBJ2-7, is GAGVSQSPSNKVTEKGKDVELRCDPISGHTALYWYRQSLGQGLEFLIYFQGNSAPDKSGLPSDRFSAERTGGSVSTLTIQRTQQEDSAVYLCASSSQFSGGGYYEQYFGPGTRLTVT.

By proportion, this clone is medium-sized (0.01 to 0.1%). This chain uses TRBV6-5 with TRBJ1-1; no reliable D call. V was shortened by 7 bases and J by 4 bases, with 16 bases between the two germline ends. Looked up from germline, CDR1 is MNHEY and CDR2 is SVGAGI. This CDR3 comprises 14 residues. The CDR3 region has the DNA TGTGCCAGCATTTGGTCGGATGAGGCCACTGAAGCTTTCTTT. It yields the protein CASIWSDEATEAFF.

This rearrangement joins TRBV7-2 to TRBJ2-1, with D tentatively TRBD1 or TRBD2 (6 bases each). The CDR3 is 17 residues long. Germline lookup yields CDR1 SGHTA and CDR2 FQGNSA. Trimming stripped 0 bases from V and 3 bases from J, with 15 bases between. The CDR3: CASSLAGGGVIYNEQFF. For the CDR3, the DNA is TGTGCCAGCAGCTTAGCGGGGGGCGGGGTGATCTACAATGAGCAGTTCTTC.

V gene TRBV28 combines with J gene TRBJ1-5; TRBD1 agrees at 9 bases. The CDR3 loop spans 16 amino acids. V trimming: 1 base; J trimming: 6 bases; junction bases outside the gene matches: 7. Germline CDR1 and CDR2: MDHEN and SYDVKM. CDR3 sequence (DNA): TGTGCCAGCAGTTTATTTGGACAGGGGAAGGGTCAGCCCCAGCATTTT. The encoded protein is CASSLFGQGKGQPQHF.

The chain employs TRBV18 and TRBJ2-1; D uncertain. The CDR3 spans 15 residues. The germline CDR1 and CDR2 sequences are KGHSH and LQKENI. V was cut by 6 bases and J by 6 bases, with 18 bases left in between. CDR3 sequence (DNA): TGTGCCAGCTCGCGAAGCATCGAATCTGGCAATGAGCAGTTCTTC. Translating gives CASSRSIESGNEQFF.

V usage is TRBV13 and J usage is TRBJ1-2; D gene uncertain. In germline, CDR1 is PRHDT, CDR2 FYEKMQ (reference sequence). The V and J ends lost 5 bases and 4 bases respectively, with 11 bases between them. This CDR3 is 13 amino acids long. CDR3 amino acids: CASSTSKGYGYTF. The CDR3 nucleotides read TGTGCCAGCAGCACTTCCAAGGGCTATGGCTACACCTTC.

Relative to its sample, this clone is medium-sized. This rearrangement joins TRBV6-4 to TRBJ2-1; maybe TRBD1 (5 bases). V lost 2 bases to trimming and J lost 5 bases, with 13 bases between them. Germline V gene lookup returns CDR1 MRHNA and CDR2 SNTAGT. This CDR3 is 15 amino acids long. This CDR3 is CASSDGQEGNNEQFF. In DNA, the CDR3 is TGTGCCAGCAGTGACGGACAAGAAGGAAACAATGAGCAGTTCTTC.

The J gene is TRBJ2-3, the V gene TRBV9, with D hard to call. V was cut by 4 bases and J by 0 bases, with 12 bases left in between. The germline gives CDR1 SGDLS, CDR2 YYNGEE. This CDR3 spans 15 amino acids. The CDR3 is CASSPPGRSTDTQYF. The CDR3 region has the DNA TGTGCCAGCAGCCCCCCCGGCCGAAGCACAGATACGCAGTATTTT.

The rearrangement links TRBV7-9 to TRBJ1-2; D is undetermined. CDR3 length: 13 residues. Deletions cut 1 base from V and 2 bases from J, with 5 bases between. Germline CDR1 reads SEHNR; CDR2 reads FQNEAQ (reference sequence). CDR3 residues: CASSLGHNYGYTF. The CDR3, as DNA: TGTGCCAGCAGCTTAGGTCACAACTATGGCTACACCTTC.

The chain recombines TRBV27 with TRBJ1-2, with TRBD1 matching 8 bases. Germline assignment: CDR1 MNHEY and CDR2 SMNVEV (reference sequence). CDR3 size: 13 residues. Trimming at V came to 4 bases and at J to 4 bases, leaving 2 bases not matched to a gene. The CDR3 region has the DNA TGTGCCAGCAGTTATGACAGGGGCTATGGCTACACCTTC. Translation: CASSYDRGYGYTF.

J is TRBJ2-2 and V is TRBV11-2, with D possibly matching TRBD2 (6 bases). CDR1 SGHAT and CDR2 FQNNGV come from the germline V gene. The CDR3 sequence is 16 residues long. V was clipped by 1 base and J by 4 bases, with 13 bases between them. For the CDR3, the DNA is TGTGCCAGCAGCTTAGTTCCCAGGCGGGGCACCGGGGAGCTGTTTTTT. This encodes CASSLVPRRGTGELFF.